The sequence of this T cell receptor beta chain was determined in a study of neurological immune-mediated disorders. Study findings and constraints: The study found the most TCR clonal expansion in HTLV-1-associated myelopathy and the least in multiple sclerosis, below healthy controls.

This CDR3 has 16 amino acids. Germline CDR1 and CDR2: SGHDN and FVKESK. The ends were cut back, 2 bases at V and 4 bases at J, with 15 bases in the middle. This clonotype has more than one count but fewer than ten. The antigen remains undetermined. It was by 5'RACE with 10-nucleotide random UMIs that the cDNA was made. Sequencing runs each generated in excess of 180 million TCR-beta sequences derived from 15-18 subjects. One entry per CDR3 protein results from TCRdb running MiXCR on the 5' RACE reads. The profile shows around 37,000 distinct CDR3 sequences, 11% of them singletons. Noted time point: technical triplicate 1.

The receptor comes from a man aged 55 to 70 with HTLV-1-associated myelopathy (HAM/TSP). The chain uses TRBV14 and TRBJ2-1; D gene ambiguous. The specimen sequenced was PBMCs. The CDR3 sequence is CASSQLGGMGYNEQFF. The CDR3 coding sequence is TGTGCCAGCAGCCAACTCGGCGGAATGGGGTACAATGAGCAGTTCTTC. The entire variable domain, with the rest obtained from reference TRBV14 and TRBJ2-1, is as follows: EAGVTQFPSHSVIEKGQTVTLRCDPISGHDNLYWYRRVMGKEIKFLLHFVKESKQDESGMPNNRFLAERTGGTYSTLKVQPAELEDSGVYFCASSQLGGMGYNEQFFGPGTRLTVL.